The entry below describes one T cell receptor beta chain. Antigen unknown. At the DNA level, this CDR3 is encoded by other sequences in the same sample as well. Profiling relied on immunoSEQ multiplex PCR, and the TCRdb table lists in-frame clones only, not all of them. The sample holds 90,000 or so clones, about 83% seen once. Germline trimming cut 0 bases from V and 5 bases from J; bases unmatched to any gene: 6. Germline-derived CDR1 and CDR2 are MNHEY and SVGAGI. CDR3 length: 16 residues. Participants had chemo-refractory metastatic non-small-cell lung cancer and were treated with focal radiation plus ipilimumab CTLA-4 blockade. This record comes from a study of radiotherapy plus CTLA-4 blockade in lung cancer. Study in general: Across the patients, objective responses occurred in under 20%, and disease control in approximately 30%.

Notes on the study in general: Among blood TCR repertoires after radiotherapy plus ipilimumab, tumor-derived clones expanded. Response was reportedly best predicted by early blood T cell clone dynamics, with interferon-beta.

Sequenced material: peripheral blood, taken from a patient treated with radiotherapy plus ipilimumab. The chain has TRBV6-5 and TRBJ1-2, with 10 bases lining up with TRBD1. The sequence was obtained from a human donor with non-small cell lung cancer who had stable disease on radiotherapy plus ipilimumab. The CDR3 here is CASSYSRTGGGYGYTF. DNA of the CDR3: TGTGCCAGCAGTTACTCGAGGACAGGGGGAGGTTATGGCTACACCTTC.